Below are 27 T cell receptor beta chains sequenced from a single sample in a study of neoadjuvant anti-PD-1 for oral cavity cancer. Data came from immunoSEQ multiplex PCR; TCRdb stores just in-frame clones and leaves some out. Seen here are 5,500 to 8,000 clones, roughly 45% observed once, and the top ten hold about 25%. The material was tumor tissue, obtained before nivolumab (anti-PD-1) treatment. Receptors originate from a person aged 35 to 85 with oral cavity squamous cell carcinoma.

The chain joins TRBV30 to TRBJ2-3, with 15 bases matching TRBD2. This CDR3 has 17 residues. V shed 2 bases, J shed 0 bases, and the junction held 3 bases outside the gene matches. Germline CDR1 is GTSNPN and CDR2 is SVGIG (reference sequence). CDR3 region: CAWSTGLAGGSTDTQYF. In DNA, the CDR3 is TGTGCCTGGAGTACAGGACTAGCGGGGGGGAGCACAGATACGCAGTATTTT.

This clone was observed a handful of times. The V gene is TRBV6-6, the J gene TRBJ2-7; 9 positions agree with TRBD1. CDR3 length: 14 residues. CDR1 MNHNY and CDR2 SVGAGI come from the germline V gene (reference sequence). J was trimmed by 5 bases and V by 5 bases; bases with no gene match: 7. Here the CDR3 DNA reads TGTGCCAGCAGTGCGGGACAGGGTCTCGACGAGCAGTACTTC. Translated, it gives CASSAGQGLDEQYF.

The V and J genes are TRBV6-1 and TRBJ1-1; D perhaps matches TRBD1 (6 bases). The germline CDR1 and CDR2 sequences are MNHNS and SASEGT. The CDR3 has 15 amino acids. V was clipped by 7 bases and J by 0 bases, with 15 bases between them. The CDR3 coding sequence is TGTGCCAGCAATCAGGGAGGGGGTATGAACACTGAAGCTTTCTTT. Protein: CASNQGGGMNTEAFF.

Sample share makes this clone large. The chain is built from TRBV9 and TRBJ2-4; perhaps D is TRBD1 or TRBD2 (6 bases each). V gave up 0 bases and J gave up 0 bases, with 10 bases separating them. Looked up from germline, CDR1 is SGDLS and CDR2 is YYNGEE. This CDR3 region has 16 residues. This CDR3 is CASSVEGGVAKNIQYF. CDR3 in DNA: TGTGCCAGCAGCGTAGAGGGGGGAGTAGCCAAAAACATTCAGTACTTC.

This chain joins TRBV11-2 and TRBJ2-5; D possibly corresponds to TRBD2 (5 bases). The CDR3 loop spans 14 amino acids. Between the trimmed V and J ends, which lost 0 bases and 5 bases, there was a span of 10 bases. The V gene's germline CDR1 is SGHAT and CDR2 FQNNGV. CDR3 nucleotide sequence: TGTGCCAGCAGCTTAGACAGGACGGGGGAGACCCAGTACTTC. It specifies CASSLDRTGETQYF.

V usage is TRBV15 and J usage is TRBJ2-2; D is possibly TRBD1 (6 bases). Germline V CDR1 and CDR2: LNHNV, YYDKDF (reference sequence). The CDR3 contains 13 residues. The V end was cut by 8 bases, the J end by 1 base, with 8 bases between. The CDR3 sequence is CATGQMNTGELFF. The CDR3 DNA reads TGTGCCACCGGACAGATGAACACCGGGGAGCTGTTTTTT.

The V call is TRBV11-3, the J call TRBJ2-1, with 7 bases lining up with TRBD1. The J segment lost 6 bases and the V segment lost 5 bases, leaving 4 bases of the junction unmatched. CDR3 length: 13 residues. The germline V gene encodes CDR1 SGHNT and CDR2 YENEEA. CDR3 bases: TGTGCCAGCAGCCTGGGGACAGCCAATGAGCAGTTCTTC. This encodes CASSLGTANEQFF.

By its share, this clone is medium-sized. This rearrangement joins TRBV2 to TRBJ1-2, with unresolved D. CDR3 size: 13 residues. In germline, CDR1 is SNHLY, CDR2 FYNNEI. V was cut by 2 bases and J by 2 bases, with 6 bases left in between. Here the CDR3 reads CASSEQLNYGYTF. In DNA form, the CDR3 reads TGTGCCAGCAGTGAACAATTAAACTATGGCTACACCTTC.

Only a few counts were recorded for this clone. This chain connects TRBV10-3 to TRBJ1-5, with 7 bases identical to TRBD1. CDR3 length: 14 residues. V gave up 3 bases and J gave up 7 bases; unmatched junction bases: 6. The germline V gene encodes CDR1 ENHRY and CDR2 SYGVKD. CDR3 protein: CAISDGTVWQPQHF. In DNA form, the CDR3 reads TGTGCCATCAGTGACGGGACAGTTTGGCAGCCCCAGCATTTT.

J is TRBJ2-1 and V is TRBV28; the D is unclear. Trimming took 1 base from V and 3 from J, leaving 10 bases between them. Germline CDR1 is MDHEN and CDR2 is SYDVKM. CDR3 length equals 15 residues. The CDR3: CASSLSPDNYNEQFF. The CDR3 bases are TGTGCCAGCAGTTTATCCCCCGACAACTACAATGAGCAGTTCTTC.

This CDR3 reads CASSLAWHNGGDTQYF. CDR3 sequence (DNA): TGTGCCAGCAGCTTAGCGTGGCACAACGGGGGAGATACGCAGTATTTT. The gene calls are TRBV7-6 and TRBJ2-3; tentative D call: TRBD2 (6 bases). Germline V gives CDR1 SGHVS, CDR2 FNYEAQ. V was shortened by 0 bases and J by 5 bases, with 15 bases between the two germline ends. The CDR3 totals 16 residues.

This chain joins TRBV2 and TRBJ2-7, with D unclear. The germline V gene has CDR1 SNHLY and CDR2 FYNNEI. The length of the CDR3 is 14 residues. V gave up 7 bases and J gave up 5 bases, with 18 bases separating them. CDR3 nucleotides: TGTGCCAGCATCGTCGACGGCCGTCAAGACGAGCAGTACTTC. Protein: CASIVDGRQDEQYF.

This CDR3 is CASSLEAGTGDEQYF. The CDR3 bases are TGTGCCAGTAGTCTCGAAGCCGGGACAGGTGACGAGCAGTACTTC. The V gene is TRBV19, the J gene TRBJ2-7, with TRBD1 matching 8 bases. This CDR3 contains 15 residues. The germline CDR1 and CDR2 sequences are LNHDA and SQIVND (reference sequence). V was pared by 5 bases and J by 5 bases, with 11 bases of the junction left unmatched.

This clone was seen a few times. The rearrangement uses TRBV28 and TRBJ2-7; 7 bases are a match to TRBD1. CDR1 is MDHEN, CDR2 SYDVKM, per germline. V shed 6 bases, J shed 5 bases, and the junction held 10 bases outside the gene matches. The CDR3 is 14 amino acids. The CDR3 region has the DNA TGTGCCAGCAGCGTCTTACAGGGGAAGGACGAGCAGTACTTC. Translation gives CASSVLQGKDEQYF.

The genes are TRBV7-2 and TRBJ2-7, with 8 bases lining up with TRBD2. The CDR3 has 14 residues. Germline V gene sequence: CDR1 SGHTA, CDR2 FQGNSA. J lost 7 bases, V lost 2 bases, and 7 bases had no gene match. The chain's CDR3 is CASSLQRGPVEQYF. CDR3 bases: TGTGCCAGCAGCTTACAGCGGGGGCCGGTTGAGCAGTACTTC.

This sequence joins TRBV7-3 and TRBJ2-5; TRBD1 matches 10 bases. The J call may be incorrect, as the DNA end agrees better with TRBJ2-7. Germline values: CDR1 SGHTA, CDR2 FQGTGA. The CDR3 has 15 amino acids. CDR3 region: CASSFGTGVPYEQYF. Here the CDR3 DNA reads TGTGCCAGCAGCTTTGGGACAGGGGTGCCATACGAGCAGTACTTC.

V and J are TRBV15 and TRBJ1-2; D unclear. Between the trimmed V and J ends, which lost 0 bases and 2 bases, there was a span of 10 bases. The CDR3 totals 15 residues. Germline loops: CDR1 LNHNV, CDR2 YYDKDF (reference sequence). This CDR3 reads CATSREIGENYGYTF. CDR3 DNA sequence: TGTGCCACCAGCAGAGAGATAGGCGAAAACTATGGCTACACCTTC.

This clone was detected a few times. This chain connects TRBV11-2 to TRBJ1-2; TRBD1 matches 8 bases. Germline V gene sequence: CDR1 SGHAT, CDR2 FQNNGV. This CDR3 is 14 amino acids long. Trimming cost V 0 bases and J 7 bases; bases outside gene matches: 4. For the CDR3, the DNA is TGTGCCAGCAGCTTAGAGTTTCAGGGGGCTGGCTACACCTTC. Its protein is CASSLEFQGAGYTF.

The chain joins TRBV5-1 to TRBJ2-3, with 8 bases fitting TRBD1. Germline V lookup: CDR1 SGHRS, CDR2 YFSETQ. V dropped 4 bases and J dropped 6; count of bases not matched to a gene: 7. The CDR3 consists of 14 residues. This chain's CDR3 is CASSPGQGGDTQYF. The CDR3 bases are TGCGCCAGCAGCCCCGGACAGGGTGGGGATACGCAGTATTTT.

Sample share makes this clone medium-sized. This chain links TRBV7-3 with TRBJ2-7, with D possibly called TRBD1 or TRBD2 (5 bases each). V lost 1 base and J lost 5, with 18 bases in between. The germline V gene has CDR1 SGHTA and CDR2 FQGTGA. The CDR3 totals 16 residues. CDR3 sequence: CASSLNAAGAGDEQYF. The CDR3 DNA follows: TGTGCCAGCAGCTTAAACGCCGCCGGGGCAGGTGACGAGCAGTACTTC.

J is TRBJ2-7 and V is TRBV4-1; 7 bases map to TRBD2. The germline V gene encodes CDR1 MGHRA and CDR2 YSYEKL. CDR3 size: 15 residues. V dropped 3 bases and J dropped 2; count of bases not matched to a gene: 7. CDR3 sequence (DNA): TGCGCCAGCAGCCAGGGTAGCGGGTCCGCCTACGAGCAGTACTTC. Its protein is CASSQGSGSAYEQYF.

This chain connects TRBV6-6 to TRBJ1-1; 8 nucleotides match TRBD1. Germline CDR1 and CDR2: MNHNY and SVGAGI (reference sequence). The length of the CDR3 is 15 residues. The trim removed 6 bases at V and 1 base at J, leaving 7 bases unmatched. CDR3 amino acids: CASRLQGVPNTEAFF. CDR3 in DNA: TGTGCCAGCAGATTACAGGGGGTGCCGAACACTGAAGCTTTCTTT.

This clone has a handful of counts. The J gene is TRBJ1-2, the V gene TRBV4-2; no clear D. V dropped 3 bases and J dropped 0 bases, with 8 bases sitting between them. Germline V gene data show CDR1 as LGHNA and CDR2 as YNFKEQ. The CDR3 extends over 14 amino acids. The CDR3: CASSHGLTNYGYTF. CDR3 DNA: TGTGCCAGCAGCCATGGGTTAACTAACTATGGCTACACCTTC.

The J gene is TRBJ2-2, the V gene TRBV6-1, with 7 bases matching TRBD1. The germline V gene has CDR1 MNHNS and CDR2 SASEGT. The CDR3 contains 13 residues. J lost 7 bases, V lost 3 bases, and 2 bases had no gene match. CDR3 sequence (DNA): TGTGCCAGCAGTGAGACAGGGAACGGGGAGCTGTTTTTT. Protein sequence: CASSETGNGELFF.

This chain connects TRBV6-5 to TRBJ2-7; TRBD1 or TRBD2 may be the D gene (5 bases each). V lost 3 bases to trimming and J lost 7 bases, with 10 bases between them. Germline values: CDR1 MNHEY, CDR2 SVGAGI. The CDR3 totals 12 residues. The CDR3 DNA reads TGTGCCAGCAGTTATTTGGGACGGGAGCAGTACTTC. This gives the protein CASSYLGREQYF.

The chain recombines TRBV10-2 with TRBJ2-7, with 9 bases fitting TRBD2. The junction had 6 bases not matched to a gene; V was cut back by 4 bases and J by 5 bases. CDR3 length equals 14 residues. Per the germline V gene, CDR1 is WSHSY and CDR2 is SAAADI. CDR3 in DNA: TGCGCCAGCAGTGTTCGGACTAGCGAAAACGAGCAGTACTTC. It encodes CASSVRTSENEQYF.

The J gene is TRBJ1-2, the V gene TRBV5-4; no clear D gene. CDR3 length: 14 amino acids. The V and J ends lost 0 bases and 6 bases respectively, with 12 bases between them. The V gene's germline CDR1 is SGHNT and CDR2 YYREEE (reference sequence). This chain's CDR3 is CASSLAGRSDGYTF. CDR3 nucleotides: TGTGCCAGCAGCTTGGCCGGCAGGTCGGATGGCTACACCTTC.